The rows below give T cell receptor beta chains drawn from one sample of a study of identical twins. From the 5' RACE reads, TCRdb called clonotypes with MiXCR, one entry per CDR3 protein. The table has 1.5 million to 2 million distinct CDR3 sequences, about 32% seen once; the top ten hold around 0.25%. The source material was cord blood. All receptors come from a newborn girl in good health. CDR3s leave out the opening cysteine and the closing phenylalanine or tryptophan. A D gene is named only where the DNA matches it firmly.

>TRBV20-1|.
SAKRPDTQY
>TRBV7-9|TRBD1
ASSLAASWTGDSYEQY
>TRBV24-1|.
ATSDPARELF
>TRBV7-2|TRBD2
ASSLFIVAGVIQETQY
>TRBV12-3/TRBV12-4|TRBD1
ASSPDRGRTYEQY
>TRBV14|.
ASSHGAWSPTDTQY
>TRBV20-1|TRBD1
RVSQGAHSNHPQH
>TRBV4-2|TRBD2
ASRGGGGASYNEQF
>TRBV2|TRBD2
ASSELAGAVVYNEQY
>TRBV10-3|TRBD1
AISPDRGEAKNIQY
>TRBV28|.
ASSFRPGAYEQY
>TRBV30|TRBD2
AWSPLSGGSYNEQF
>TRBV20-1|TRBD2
SASGRRYNEQF